This TCR beta chain was identified in a study of CD4 T cells in relation to SARS-CoV-2 and coronaviruses. On this clone: Its antigen is unknown.

TCRdb's copy holds only in-frame clones and misses some; the assay was immunoSEQ multiplex PCR. The data hold some 45,000 clones, with over 70% observed a single time. For less than eleven days, around 10^5 sorted CD4+ cells grew with T cell-depleted PBMCs and CEF. CDR1 and CDR2 from the germline V gene are LNHDA and SQIVND (reference sequence). The CDR3 sequence is 18 residues long. Trimming shortened V by 5 bases and J by 2 bases, and 21 bases separated the two germline ends. The clonotype originates from an adult with COVID-19. The rearrangement uses TRBV19 and TRBJ2-2, with D possibly TRBD2 on 6 matching bases. Material: naive CD4+ T cells from PBMCs, cultured in vitro. Subset described: naive CD4+ T cells isolated by negative enrichment. The CDR3, as DNA: TGTGCCAGTAGTTCCCCGGGGTGGGGGGAGAGTAACACCGGGGAGCTGTTTTTT. Residues: CASSSPGWGESNTGELFF.